These 21 T cell receptor beta chains share one sample of origin, sequenced in a study of T cells in Graves' hyperthyroidism and ophthalmopathy. TCR beta CDR3 regions were amplified from RNA. Carried out on the TCR CDR3, a first-round RT-PCR used the HTBI primer set. Using its own MiXCR run on the multiplex PCR reads, TCRdb lists one record per CDR3 protein. The sample carries roughly 250,000 distinct CDR3 sequences, around 20% recorded once. The specimen sequenced was blood. All receptors derive from a man aged 30 to 39 with Graves' ophthalmopathy.

Ten or more counts support this clonotype. V is TRBV10-1 and J is TRBJ2-1; D gene ambiguous. CDR3 size: 12 residues. The V and J ends lost 11 bases and 5 bases respectively, with 13 bases between them. Per germline, CDR1 WNHNN and CDR2 SYGVQD (reference sequence). CDR3 bases: TGCGCCTTCCGTTCGCCCCACAATGAGCAGTTCTTC. Translating it yields CAFRSPHNEQFF.

The chain recombines TRBV28 with TRBJ1-5, with 8 bases matching TRBD1. The CDR3 contains 16 residues. V shed 3 bases, J shed 3 bases, and the junction held 7 bases outside the gene matches. CDR1 is MDHEN and CDR2 is SYDVKM in the germline V gene. Here the CDR3 reads CASSFLGRGLNQPQHF. The CDR3 nucleotides read TGTGCCAGCAGTTTTCTGGGCAGGGGGCTCAATCAGCCCCAGCATTTT.

This clonotype appeared a few times. The rearrangement joins TRBV7-2 to TRBJ2-7; 8 nucleotides align to TRBD1. Unmatched junction bases numbered 5, after V lost 1 base and J lost 3 bases. CDR1 is SGHTA and CDR2 is FQGNSA in the germline V gene. The CDR3 has 15 residues. CDR3: CASSLVGQENYEQYF. DNA of the CDR3: TGTGCCAGCAGCTTAGTGGGACAGGAGAACTACGAGCAGTACTTC.

This clonotype was counted at least ten times. The CDR3 reads CASSPGTDSNQPQHF. The CDR3 region has the DNA TGTGCCAGCAGCCCCGGGACAGATAGCAATCAGCCCCAGCATTTT. The chain joins TRBV11-1 to TRBJ1-5; 7 bases map to TRBD1. CDR3 size: 15 residues. V shed 5 bases, J shed 0 bases, and the junction held 4 bases outside the gene matches. In germline, CDR1 is SGHAT, CDR2 FQDESV (reference sequence). Filled out from reference TRBV11-1 and TRBJ1-5, the complete variable domain reads EAEVAQSPRYKITEKSQAVAFWCDPISGHATLYWYRQILGQGPELLVQFQDESVVDDSQLPKDRFSAERLKGVDSTLKIQPAELGDSAMYLCASSPGTDSNQPQHFGDGTRLSIL.

This clonotype came up many times. The chain employs TRBV7-8 and TRBJ2-2; no clear D gene. CDR1 is SGHVS and CDR2 is FQNEAQ in the germline V gene. V shed 2 bases and J shed 5 bases, with 3 bases lying between them. This CDR3 spans 12 amino acids. The CDR3 DNA reads as TGTGCCAGCAGCTTAAGAACCGGGGAGCTGTTTTTT. Translated, it gives CASSLRTGELFF.

In this sample, this clonotype turned up many times. The V gene is TRBV9, the J gene TRBJ1-2; D possibly corresponds to TRBD1 (6 bases). From germline, CDR1 is SGDLS and CDR2 YYNGEE. V dropped 3 bases and J dropped 7 bases, with 19 bases sitting between them. The CDR3 is 15 amino acids. The CDR3 loop is CASSGNRDKSIGYTF. The CDR3 bases are TGTGCCAGCAGCGGAAACCGGGACAAGTCTATTGGCTACACCTTC.

The chain is built from TRBV7-9 and TRBJ1-4; perhaps TRBD1 as D (5 bases). The CDR3 length is 18 residues. The V gene lost 4 bases and the J gene lost 4 bases, with 22 bases spanning the gap. CDR1 SEHNR and CDR2 FQNEAQ come from the germline V gene (reference sequence). The CDR3 region is CASSSIGGRGRINEKLFF. CDR3 in DNA: TGTGCCAGCAGCTCAATCGGGGGTCGGGGACGGATTAATGAAAAACTGTTTTTT.

V is TRBV20-1 and J is TRBJ2-7; the D gene is possibly TRBD2 (6 bases). This CDR3 is built from 14 residues. V shed 5 bases and J shed 0 bases, with 14 bases lying between them. Per germline, CDR1 DFQATT and CDR2 SNEGSKA (reference sequence). Written as DNA, the CDR3 is TGCAGTGCTTCCCTGGGTAGCGGCTCCTACGAGCAGTACTTC. It encodes CSASLGSGSYEQYF.

This clonotype has a handful of counts. This chain connects TRBV28 to TRBJ1-2, with 7 bases fitting TRBD1. The trim removed 2 bases at V and 3 bases at J, leaving 3 bases unmatched. CDR3 length: 14 amino acids. CDR1 and CDR2 (germline): MDHEN, SYDVKM. This CDR3 reads CASSLRTGDYGYTF. CDR3 DNA sequence: TGTGCCAGCAGTTTACGGACAGGAGACTATGGCTACACCTTC.

The chain recombines TRBV7-8 with TRBJ1-1; 7 nucleotides match TRBD1. The CDR3 runs to 16 residues. J lost 2 bases, V lost 2 bases, and 8 bases had no gene match. Looked up from germline, CDR1 is SGHVS and CDR2 is FQNEAQ. The CDR3 region is CASSLREGQINTEAFF. Here the CDR3 DNA reads TGTGCCAGCAGCTTACGAGAGGGACAGATAAACACTGAAGCTTTCTTT.

The gene calls are TRBV9 and TRBJ2-1; no clear D. Deletions cut 1 base from V and 2 bases from J, with 10 bases between. CDR1 and CDR2 (germline): SGDLS, YYNGEE. This CDR3 spans 15 amino acids. This CDR3 reads CASSVNVVPYNEQFF. The CDR3 nucleotides are TGTGCCAGCAGCGTAAATGTGGTTCCCTACAATGAGCAGTTCTTC.

Many counts were recorded for this clonotype. This chain connects TRBV12-3 or TRBV12-4 to TRBJ2-3; D is perhaps TRBD2 (6 bases). The V end lost 7 bases, the J end lost 4 bases, and 15 bases lay between the germline ends. The CDR3 totals 14 residues. CDR3 DNA: TGTGCCAGCACCCGGGAGAATTGGGCAGATACGCAGTATTTT. It encodes CASTRENWADTQYF.

This clonotype was seen ten or more times. The J gene is TRBJ2-7, the V gene TRBV11-2; TRBD2 matches 10 bases. The CDR3 totals 16 residues. Germline CDR1 reads SGHAT; CDR2 reads FQNNGV. V lost 3 bases, J lost 3 bases, and 8 bases stayed unmatched. CDR3 DNA: TGTGCCAGCAGCTTGTTACTAGCGGGGACCTTCTACGAGCAGTACTTC. Translating it yields CASSLLLAGTFYEQYF.

This chain connects TRBV5-6 to TRBJ1-4; TRBD1 matches at 8 bases. The CDR3 has 14 residues. Germline V gene sequence: CDR1 SGHDT, CDR2 YYEEEE. Trimming at V came to 6 bases and at J to 7 bases, leaving 8 bases not matched to a gene. The CDR3 reads CASTLDRVSEKLFF. The CDR3 DNA is TGTGCCAGCACCCTGGACAGGGTGAGTGAAAAACTGTTTTTT.

Only a few counts were recorded for this clonotype. The chain couples TRBV7-8 to TRBJ1-1, with D unresolved. Trimming took 7 bases from V and 6 from J, leaving 9 bases between them. This CDR3 spans 11 amino acids. Germline-derived CDR1 and CDR2 are SGHVS and FQNEAQ. CDR3 sequence: CASTTTAEAFF. The CDR3 DNA is TGTGCCAGCACCACTACCGCTGAAGCTTTCTTT.

This clonotype was counted between two and nine times. CDR3 sequence (DNA): TGTGCCAGCAGCGGCCAGGGACGGAGCAATCAGCCCCAGCATTTT. Protein sequence: CASSGQGRSNQPQHF. V and J are TRBV3-1 and TRBJ1-5; the D gene is possibly TRBD1 (5 bases). From germline, CDR1 is LGHDT and CDR2 YNNKEL (reference sequence). The CDR3 consists of 15 residues. Trimming stripped 5 bases from V and 1 base from J, with 12 bases between.

J is TRBJ2-3 and V is TRBV5-1; 8 bases map to TRBD2. There are 13 residues in the CDR3. The J segment lost 4 bases and the V segment lost 4 bases, leaving 2 bases of the junction unmatched. CDR1 and CDR2 from the germline V gene are SGHRS and YFSETQ. The CDR3 DNA reads as TGCGCCAGCAGCAGCGGGAGATCAGATACGCAGTATTTT. It specifies CASSSGRSDTQYF.

The genes are TRBV7-8 and TRBJ2-5, with TRBD2 matching 9 bases. The junction had 5 bases not matched to a gene; V was cut back by 5 bases and J by 1 base. This CDR3 is 15 amino acids long. Per the germline V gene, CDR1 is SGHVS and CDR2 is FQNEAQ. The CDR3 is CASSNGLAPQETQYF. In DNA, the CDR3 is TGTGCCAGCAGCAACGGACTAGCGCCCCAAGAGACCCAGTACTTC.

Only a few counts were recorded for this clonotype. The rearrangement joins TRBV6-6 to TRBJ1-5, with 7 bases identical to TRBD1. Germline assignment: CDR1 MNHNY and CDR2 SVGAGI (reference sequence). This CDR3 comprises 15 residues. With 2 bases clipped from V and 4 bases from J, the junction kept 5 bases outside the gene matches. The CDR3 DNA sequence: TGTGCCAGCAGTTACAGACCAGGGGGGAATCAGCCCCAGCATTTT. Encoded protein: CASSYRPGGNQPQHF.

The chain carries TRBV10-3 and TRBJ2-4; tentative D call: TRBD2 (6 bases). Germline CDR1 is ENHRY and CDR2 is SYGVKD. The CDR3 is 14 amino acids. Trimming removed 2 bases from V and 1 base from J, with 6 bases in between. The CDR3, as DNA: TGTGCCATCAGTGAGACTAGCGCCAAAAACATTCAGTACTTC. Residues: CAISETSAKNIQYF.

This clonotype was counted a few times. The genes are TRBV6-2 or TRBV6-3 and TRBJ1-2, with 11 bases that match TRBD1. Germline V CDR1 and CDR2: MNHEY, SVGEGT. This CDR3 is 18 amino acids long. The ends lost 8 bases at V and 5 bases at J; junction bases unmatched: 19. The DNA for the CDR3 is TGTGCCAGCTCCGGTACGGGACAGGGGGAATCTTTAGGGTATGGCTACACCTTC. Its protein is CASSGTGQGESLGYGYTF.